Listed here is a single T cell receptor beta chain. Antigen unknown. J gave up 7 bases and V 2 bases, and 8 bases lay outside the gene matches. Germline assignment: CDR1 MDHEN and CDR2 SYDVKM. This CDR3 spans 15 amino acids. This specimen comes from a study of naive and memory T cell subsets. Findings of the study overall: Especially in CD8 cells, naive repertoires contained a few larger clonotypes, possibly CD45RA-re-expressing memory cells.

Both TRBC1 and TRBC2 were covered by a beta constant-region primer of two equimolar oligonucleotides. Nested alpha and beta constant-region primers with the SP2 primer drove four PCR rounds on ligated cDNA. TCRdb used MiXCR to reprocess the UMI-ligation and nested PCR reads, holding one entry per CDR3 protein. The sample comprises approximately 140,000 distinct CDR3 sequences, 22% of which are singletons, and 0.11% rests with the top ten. This TCR was sampled from a human donor in good health. V and J are TRBV28 and TRBJ2-3, with 8 nucleotides matching TRBD1. The sample taken for sequencing was naive CD4+ T cells from blood. CDR3 amino acids: CASSLAGGVLYTQYF. CDR3 coding DNA: TGTGCCAGCAGTTTAGCAGGGGGCGTTTTGTATACGCAGTATTTT.